A selection of T cell receptor beta chains follows, all from one sample in a study of early T cells in non-severe SARS-CoV-2 infection. TCRdb re-analysed the 5' RACE reads in MiXCR, keeping a single row per CDR3 protein. The data contain about 100,000 distinct CDR3 sequences, approximately 13% of them singletons. The material sequenced was whole blood. The receptor set was obtained from an adult who was a healthcare worker with PCR-confirmed SARS-CoV-2 infection or an uninfected control (not recorded which). CDR3s include the opening cysteine and the closing phenylalanine or tryptophan. The order of the fields is V gene, CDR3 length, J gene, clone size, D gene, CDR3 protein, CDR3 DNA. The D gene is left open where the match is weak. Only part of the rows carry a size: once, few, many, or a class if the clone is expanded.

>TRBV7-7|14|TRBJ2-5|many|NA
CASSLAGNQETQYF
TGTGCTAGCAGCTTAGCAGGAAACCAAGAGACCCAGTACTTC
>TRBV20-1|17|TRBJ1-4|few|NA
CSATTPTTRGFNEKLFF
TGCAGTGCCACCACTCCCACGACTAGGGGGTTTAATGAAAAACTGTTTTTT
>TRBV7-2|14|TRBJ1-2|many|NA
CASSLVSTNYGYTF
TGTGCCAGCAGCTTAGTTAGCACTAACTATGGCTACACCTTC
>TRBV28|15|TRBJ1-2|NA|NA
CASSPPVGVSRGYTF
TGTGCCAGCAGTCCTCCAGTGGGCGTTAGTCGTGGCTACACCTTC
>TRBV20-1|12|TRBJ2-1|NA|NA
CSAPATYNEQFF
TGCAGTGCTCCAGCTACCTACAATGAGCAGTTCTTC
>TRBV7-8|14|TRBJ1-5|few|NA
CASSLIPANQPQHF
TGTGCCAGCAGCTTAATCCCGGCCAATCAGCCCCAGCATTTT
>TRBV27|16|TRBJ2-2|NA|NA
CASSLMPGHNTGELFF
TGTGCCAGCAGTTTAATGCCGGGACACAACACCGGGGAGCTGTTTTTT
>TRBV5-4|14|TRBJ1-1|many|TRBD1
CASSLDRGGTEAFF
TGTGCCAGCAGCTTGGACAGGGGCGGGACTGAAGCTTTCTTT
>TRBV28|13|TRBJ2-5|many|NA
CASGLLGGETQYF
TGTGCCAGCGGTTTACTGGGGGGCGAGACCCAGTACTTC
>TRBV28|12|TRBJ2-7|NA|NA
CASSNRGKEQYF
TGTGCCAGCAGTAATAGGGGGAAAGAGCAGTACTTC
>TRBV20-1|14|TRBJ1-2|NA|TRBD1
CSADRDRETYGYTF
TGCAGTGCCGACAGGGACAGGGAAACCTATGGCTACACCTTC
>TRBV6-5|12|TRBJ1-3|NA|NA
CASSYNGNTIYF
TGTGCCAGCAGTTATAACGGAAACACCATATATTTT
>TRBV29-1|12|TRBJ1-2|many|NA
CSVDAGNYGYTF
TGCAGCGTTGACGCCGGTAACTATGGCTACACCTTC
>TRBV13|14|TRBJ2-1|few|NA
CASSLGLSYNEQFF
TGTGCCAGCAGCTTAGGGCTATCCTACAATGAGCAGTTCTTC
>TRBV20-1|14|TRBJ1-5|few|NA
CSASVGGGNQPQHF
TGCAGTGCTAGTGTGGGGGGAGGCAATCAGCCCCAGCATTTT
>TRBV29-1|11|TRBJ1-1|few|NA
CSVYKGNEAFF
TGCAGCGTTTACAAGGGGAACGAAGCTTTCTTT
>TRBV7-2|17|TRBJ1-6|few|TRBD1
CASSLSQQGATGSPLHF
TGTGCCAGCAGCCTATCCCAACAGGGGGCTACGGGGTCACCCCTCCACTTT
>TRBV12-3/TRBV12-4|15|TRBJ2-1|NA|TRBD2
CASNPRAGGYNEQFF
TGTGCCAGCAATCCCCGGGCGGGGGGATACAATGAGCAGTTCTTC
>TRBV7-6|17|TRBJ1-6|few|TRBD1
CASSPGQGRSYNSPLHF
TGTGCCAGCAGCCCCGGACAGGGGAGATCCTATAATTCACCCCTCCACTTT
>TRBV4-2|13|TRBJ1-2|NA|NA
CASSQGQTNGYTF
TGTGCCAGCAGCCAAGGACAGACAAATGGCTACACCTTC
>TRBV28|15|TRBJ1-1|few|TRBD1
CASSSYRGKNTEAFF
TGTGCCAGCAGTTCCTACAGGGGAAAGAACACTGAAGCTTTCTTT
>TRBV3-1|15|TRBJ2-5|few|TRBD2
CASSQGGLAGGTQYF
TGTGCCAGCAGCCAAGGAGGCCTAGCGGGGGGAACTCAGTACTTC
>TRBV28|13|TRBJ2-5|few|NA
CASSSRPVGTQYF
TGTGCCAGCAGTTCTCGTCCCGTGGGGACCCAGTACTTC
>TRBV20-1|14|TRBJ1-2|NA|NA
CSARTGQGIDGYTF
TGCAGTGCTAGGACAGGCCAGGGGATCGATGGCTACACCTTC
>TRBV28|15|TRBJ2-1|NA|NA
CASSRDRSSYNEQFF
TGTGCCAGCAGCCGCGACAGAAGCTCCTACAATGAGCAGTTCTTC
>TRBV9|15|TRBJ1-6|many|NA
CASSGGPDSNSPLHF
TGTGCCAGCAGCGGAGGGCCCGACAGTAATTCACCCCTCCACTTT